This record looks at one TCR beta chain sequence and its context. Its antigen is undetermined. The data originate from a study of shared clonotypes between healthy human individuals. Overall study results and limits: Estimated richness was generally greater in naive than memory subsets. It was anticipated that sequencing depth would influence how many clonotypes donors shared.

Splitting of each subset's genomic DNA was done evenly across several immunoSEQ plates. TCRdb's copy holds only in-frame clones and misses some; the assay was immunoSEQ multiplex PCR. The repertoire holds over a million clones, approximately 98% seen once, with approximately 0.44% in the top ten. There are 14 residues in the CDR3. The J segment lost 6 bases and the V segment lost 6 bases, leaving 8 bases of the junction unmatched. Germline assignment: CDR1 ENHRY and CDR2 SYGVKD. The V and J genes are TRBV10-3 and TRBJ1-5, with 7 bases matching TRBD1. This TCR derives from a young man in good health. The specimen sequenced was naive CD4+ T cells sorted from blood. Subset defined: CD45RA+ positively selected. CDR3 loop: CAISETGNGQPQHF. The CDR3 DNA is TGTGCCATCAGCGAGACAGGGAACGGTCAGCCCCAGCATTTT.